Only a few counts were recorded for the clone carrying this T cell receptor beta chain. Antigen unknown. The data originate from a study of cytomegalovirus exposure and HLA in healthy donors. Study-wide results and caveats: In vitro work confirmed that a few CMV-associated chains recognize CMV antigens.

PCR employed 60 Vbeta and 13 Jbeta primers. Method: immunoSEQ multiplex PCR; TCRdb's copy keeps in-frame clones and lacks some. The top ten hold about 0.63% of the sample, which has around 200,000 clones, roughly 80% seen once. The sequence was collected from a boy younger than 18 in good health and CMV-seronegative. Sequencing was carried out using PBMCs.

CDR3 sequence (DNA): TGTGCCAGCAGCTTAGTCGGGGAGGGGTTGAATGGCTACACCTTC. It encodes CASSLVGEGLNGYTF. V usage is TRBV7-2 and J usage is TRBJ1-2; weak D call: TRBD1 (5 bases). The CDR3 spans 15 residues. The V gene's germline CDR1 is SGHTA and CDR2 FQGNSA. V lost 1 base and J 6 bases, leaving 15 bases between the germline ends.